The subject of this entry is one T cell receptor beta chain. The data originate from a study of control samples from healthy donors and cancer patients. V lost 0 bases and J lost 8, with 10 bases in between. In germline, CDR1 is GTSNPN, CDR2 SVGIG (reference sequence). CDR3 length: 12 residues. Method: immunoSEQ multiplex PCR; TCRdb's copy keeps in-frame clones and lacks some. The table includes about 410,000 clones, approximately 90% detected once. This sequence originates from a man aged 35 to 55 with head and neck cancer. This chain uses TRBV30 with TRBJ1-1; no clear D. Source material: PBMCs. The CDR3 DNA follows: TGTGCCTGGAGTGTACAGCGAGTCGAAGCTTTCTTT. This codes for CAWSVQRVEAFF.